This TCR beta chain was sequenced during a study of vaccination and CD4 T cells after COVID-19. Study results and caveats: Spike mono-reactivity held for 304 of 307 vaccine-specific clones in convalescent patients.

Oncomine TCR Beta short-read sequencing was applied to DNA from cultured CD4+ T cells. Genomic DNA was isolated from cultured CD4+ T cells. TCRdb ran MiXCR on the PCR reads and lists one entry per CDR3 protein. The table has 7,000 to 9,000 distinct CDR3 sequences, around 50% seen once. In regard to this clonotype: Its specificity is not known.

Treatment given: roughly 11-day PBMC culture with coronavirus spike peptide pools or control peptides (ViraFEST assay). Expansion of antigen-specific T cells with peptide pools by ViraFEST preceded sequencing of TCRs. Germline V gene lookup returns CDR1 DFQATT and CDR2 SNEGSKA (reference sequence). Between the trimmed V and J ends, which lost 6 bases and 6 bases, there was a span of 21 bases. The CDR3 has 15 residues. The sequenced sample consisted of CD4+ T cells from blood, cultured in vitro. The source of this sequence is a human donor who had recovered from COVID-19. This chain uses TRBV20-1 with TRBJ2-1, with D possibly matching TRBD2 (6 bases). CDR3 nucleotides: TGCAGTGCCCAACGACTAGTCCTTGTTTCCAATGAGCAGTTCTTC. Its translation is CSAQRLVLVSNEQFF.